This T cell receptor (beta chain) was recorded in a study of CD8+ T cells in alopecia areata. In each case, RNA was isolated and then reverse transcribed into cDNA as the sequencing template. Profiled with immunoSEQ multiplex PCR; TCRdb holds only in-frame clones, not every one. The sample holds under 110,000 clones, about 61% seen once. Treatment in this sample: oral pan-JAK inhibitor, 5-10 mg twice daily. The V end was cut by 2 bases, the J end by 7 bases, with 18 bases between. Germline CDR1 SGHRS, CDR2 YFSETQ. The CDR3 runs 15 residues. The TCR comes from a human donor with alopecia areata. Sequences were derived from CD8+ T cells sorted from blood, sampled at approximately week 61, from a patient treated with tofacitinib. The V call is TRBV5-1, the J call TRBJ1-1, with D possibly matching TRBD1 (6 bases). The CDR3 reads CASSFFLGGAGEAFF. In nucleotides, the CDR3 is TGCGCCAGCAGCTTTTTCTTGGGGGGCGCTGGTGAAGCTTTCTTT.